This TCR beta chain was captured by sequencing in a study of vaccination effects on CD4 cells after COVID-19. As concerns this clone: Its target is not known.

Under the ViraFEST assay, PBMC were stimulated with viral peptide pools so that antigen-specific CD4+ T cells expanded. Sequencing was performed afterwards. Subsequent to 10 days of culture, CD4+ T cells were isolated. None of the vaccinated had previously contracted SARS-CoV-2, and their nucleocapsid antibodies tested negative. Germline V gene lookup returns CDR1 SNHLY and CDR2 FYNNEI. Trimming stripped 11 bases from V and 1 base from J, with 14 bases between. This CDR3 region has 14 residues. The repertoire was sequenced with immunoSEQ multiplex PCR; TCRdb's copy has only in-frame clones and lacks some. Here the sample spans around 83,000 clones, roughly 74% being singletons.

V and J are TRBV2 and TRBJ2-2; D is ambiguous. Sample: CD4+ T cells from PBMCs cultured with HCoV-229E spike peptides, taken before COVID-19 vaccination. This clonotype was sampled from a human donor who received a COVID-19 vaccine. The CDR3: CAGARVQNTGELFF. CDR3 coding DNA: TGTGCCGGAGCTAGGGTCCAGAACACCGGGGAGCTGTTTTTT.